The 24 T cell receptor beta chains reported below all come from one sample, sequenced in a study of regulatory T cells in long-lasting Graves disease. Stated time point: newly diagnosed GD, antithyroid drugs for less than 3 months. Extracted RNA from PBMCs served as the source of the TCR library. According to the study, TCR beta libraries were built with iRepertoire HTBI primers and CDR3-region Arm-PCR. TCRdb passed the multiplex PCR reads through MiXCR, listing each CDR3 protein once. The data contain roughly 500,000 distinct CDR3 sequences, less than 15% of them singletons. The sample was also linked to a second study, of T cells in Graves' hyperthyroidism and ophthalmopathy.

The input for sequencing was peripheral blood mononuclear cells (PBMCs), taken at new diagnosis, from a patient treated with antithyroid drugs. Source of these receptors: a man under 40 with Graves disease.

This clonotype turned up a few times. The rearrangement uses TRBV11-2 and TRBJ2-1, with D possibly called TRBD1 or TRBD2 (5 bases each). CDR3 length: 15 residues. Trimming took 3 bases from V and 0 from J, leaving 9 bases between them. Germline V gene lookup returns CDR1 SGHAT and CDR2 FQNNGV. This chain's CDR3 is CASSFGDPSYNEQFF. The CDR3 bases are TGTGCCAGCAGCTTCGGGGACCCCTCCTACAATGAGCAGTTCTTC.

This clonotype was seen many times. The rearrangement joins TRBV12-3 or TRBV12-4 to TRBJ2-7; D call uncertain. The V end lost 0 bases, the J end lost 2 bases, and 5 bases lay between the germline ends. This CDR3 spans 13 amino acids. The CDR3 protein is CASSLATPYEQYF. The CDR3 nucleotides read TGTGCCAGCAGTTTAGCGACGCCCTACGAGCAGTACTTC.

This clonotype was counted many times. This chain joins TRBV2 and TRBJ2-2, with D unclear. CDR3 size: 15 residues. V was trimmed by 4 bases and J by 7 bases, leaving 16 bases between them. Germline V gives CDR1 SNHLY, CDR2 FYNNEI. Here the CDR3 DNA reads TGTGCCAGCAGTGCGGCTAATGGGGTAGTCGGGGAGCTGTTTTTT. As protein: CASSAANGVVGELFF.

This clonotype was picked up many times. The CDR3 bases are TGCAGCGTTGAATCAGGGGATGGTGAGACCCAGTACTTC. As protein: CSVESGDGETQYF. The chain carries TRBV29-1 and TRBJ2-5; D possibly corresponds to TRBD1 (6 bases). The CDR3 spans 13 residues. Germline lookup yields CDR1 SQVTM and CDR2 ANQGSEA. The V gene lost 2 bases and the J gene lost 5 bases, with 12 bases spanning the gap.

Details on this clonotype: A read error is possible here, since a much larger clone lies one base away. The genes are TRBV29-1 and TRBJ2-7; possibly TRBD1 or TRBD2 for D (5 bases each). V was clipped by 4 bases and J by 7 bases, with 14 bases between them. CDR3 length: 12 amino acids. Germline V gene sequence: CDR1 SQVTM, CDR2 ANQGSEA. This chain's CDR3 is CSVAGGRDEQYF. Written as DNA, the CDR3 is TGCAGCGTTGCTGGGGGTCGGGATGAGCAGTACTTC.

This clonotype was detected a few times. The V gene is TRBV7-9, the J gene TRBJ2-1; 12 bases map to TRBD2. From germline, CDR1 is SEHNR and CDR2 FQNEAQ (reference sequence). V shed 5 bases and J 0 bases; nucleotides not matched to a gene: 11. The CDR3 contains 19 residues. The CDR3 reads CASSEIGLAGPSSYNEQFF. CDR3 DNA: TGTGCCAGCAGCGAAATTGGACTAGCGGGGCCGAGCTCCTACAATGAGCAGTTCTTC.

The chain employs TRBV20-1 and TRBJ2-1; 8 bases agree with TRBD2. The CDR3 is made up of 15 amino acids. The germline V gene has CDR1 DFQATT and CDR2 SNEGSKA (reference sequence). With 0 bases clipped from V and 8 bases from J, the junction kept 9 bases outside the gene matches. CDR3 loop: CSAREAGVNLDEQFF. The CDR3 bases are TGCAGTGCTAGAGAAGCGGGAGTTAATCTCGATGAGCAGTTCTTC.

The genes are TRBV30 and TRBJ1-1; D ambiguous. The CDR3 consists of 13 residues. V was shortened by 4 bases and J by 2 bases, with 11 bases between the two germline ends. The germline V gene has CDR1 GTSNPN and CDR2 SVGIG (reference sequence). CDR3: CAWTTTGNTEAFF. For the CDR3, the DNA is TGTGCCTGGACAACGACGGGAAACACTGAAGCTTTCTTT. Filled out from reference TRBV30 and TRBJ1-1, the complete variable domain reads SQTIHQWPATLVQPVGSPLSLECTVEGTSNPNLYWYRQAAGRGLQLLFYSVGIGQISSEVPQNLSASRPQDRQFILSSKKLLLSDSGFYLCAWTTTGNTEAFFGQGTRLTVV.

The sample holds many counts of this clonotype. V and J are TRBV5-1 and TRBJ2-3, with a possible D match to TRBD2 (5 bases). The V gene lost 1 base and the J gene lost 2 bases, with 11 bases spanning the gap. Germline V gives CDR1 SGHRS, CDR2 YFSETQ. The CDR3 has 15 amino acids. The CDR3 nucleotides read TGCGCCAGCAGCTTGCAGACTATGCCCACAGATACGCAGTATTTT. It specifies CASSLQTMPTDTQYF.

This clonotype was seen repeatedly, ten times or more. V and J are TRBV5-1 and TRBJ1-2; a possible D gene is TRBD1 (6 bases). V was cut by 0 bases and J by 6 bases, with 15 bases left in between. Germline V gene sequence: CDR1 SGHRS, CDR2 YFSETQ. This CDR3 has 15 residues. CDR3 sequence (DNA): TGCGCCAGCAGCTTGGAAGGGGGATCAGGTGATGGCTACACCTTC. Translation: CASSLEGGSGDGYTF.

Only one count was recorded for this clonotype. A read error is likely here: a far larger clone is one base away. The rearrangement uses TRBV3-1 and TRBJ2-3; maybe TRBD2 (5 bases). CDR1 and CDR2 from the germline V gene are LGHDT and YNNKEL (reference sequence). The CDR3 is made up of 18 amino acids. The CDR3 protein is CASSHSREPARSGYEQCF. CDR3 coding DNA: TGTGCCAGCAGCCATTCCCGGGAACCAGCGAGAAGCGGCTACGAGCAGTGCTTC.

The V call is TRBV24-1, the J call TRBJ1-5, with D uncertain. V lost 5 bases, J lost 2 bases, and 9 bases lay in between. Germline lookup yields CDR1 KGHDR and CDR2 SFDVKD. The CDR3 is 14 residues long. In DNA, the CDR3 is TGTGCCACCAGTGCCGGTTTGCGCAATCAGCCCCAGCATTTT. Amino acids: CATSAGLRNQPQHF.

This clonotype occurred many times. The chain recombines TRBV5-1 with TRBJ2-1; TRBD1 agrees at 8 bases. The V gene end was trimmed by 0 bases and the J gene end by 5 bases; junction bases not matched to a gene: 4. Germline CDR1 and CDR2: SGHRS and YFSETQ. This CDR3 contains 15 residues. The CDR3 sequence is CASSLGTGMNNEQFF. CDR3 nucleotide sequence: TGCGCCAGCAGCTTGGGGACAGGGATGAACAATGAGCAGTTCTTC.

This clonotype was seen at least ten times. This chain uses TRBV15 with TRBJ1-4; tentatively, D is TRBD1 (6 bases). V was clipped by 3 bases and J by 7 bases, with 15 bases between them. The germline CDR1 and CDR2 sequences are LNHNV and YYDKDF (reference sequence). This CDR3 has 15 residues. Here the CDR3 DNA reads TGTGCCACCAGCAGCCCGGACAGAGGGTTTGAAAAACTGTTTTTT. It encodes CATSSPDRGFEKLFF.

In this sample, this clonotype turned up many times. The chain links TRBV27 to TRBJ2-3, with D perhaps TRBD2 (5 bases). CDR1 is MNHEY, CDR2 SMNVEV, per germline (reference sequence). Trimming stripped 2 bases from V and 6 bases from J, with 9 bases between. The CDR3 consists of 13 residues. DNA for the CDR3: TGTGCCAGCAGTTTAAGGAGGAGGGATACGCAGTATTTT. Its protein product is CASSLRRRDTQYF.

The chain is built from TRBV12-3 or TRBV12-4 and TRBJ2-1, with 8 bases lining up with TRBD1. The CDR3 length is 18 residues. Losses at the gene ends were 6 bases for V and 6 bases for J; bases not matched to a gene: 19. The CDR3 loop is CASSRTPSGTGHLNEQFF. CDR3 coding DNA: TGTGCCAGCAGCCGAACCCCATCCGGGACAGGCCACCTCAATGAGCAGTTCTTC.

This clonotype was detected many times. This chain joins TRBV20-1 and TRBJ1-2; 8 bases fit TRBD1. CDR1 and CDR2 from the germline V gene are DFQATT and SNEGSKA (reference sequence). The ends lost 4 bases at V and 5 bases at J; junction bases unmatched: 0. The CDR3 contains 11 residues. The CDR3 loop reads CSANRGYGYTF. In DNA, the CDR3 is TGCAGTGCTAACAGGGGGTATGGCTACACCTTC.

This clonotype was seen ten or more times. The rearrangement joins TRBV28 to TRBJ2-7; D tentatively reads TRBD1 or TRBD2 (6 bases each). Per the germline V gene, CDR1 is MDHEN and CDR2 is SYDVKM. Trimming took 8 bases from V and 5 from J, leaving 13 bases between them. This CDR3 has 12 residues. This chain's CDR3 is CASSTEGDEQYF. CDR3 sequence (DNA): TGTGCCAGCTCCACGGAGGGGGACGAGCAGTACTTC.

The V gene is TRBV3-1, the J gene TRBJ2-7; 10 positions match TRBD2. The germline gives CDR1 LGHDT, CDR2 YNNKEL (reference sequence). This CDR3 is built from 14 residues. V lost 4 bases and J lost 2; bases outside the gene matches: 2. CDR3 DNA sequence: TGTGCCAGCAGCCCAGCGGGAGGGACCTACGAGCAGTACTTC. Residues: CASSPAGGTYEQYF.

In its sample, this clonotype was seen many times. The rearrangement uses TRBV20-1 and TRBJ2-1, with 12 bases identical to TRBD2. After removal of 3 bases from V and 6 bases from J, the junction contained 9 bases not matched to a gene. Germline V gene lookup returns CDR1 DFQATT and CDR2 SNEGSKA (reference sequence). The CDR3 runs 16 residues. The CDR3 is CSASVTSGSSLNEQFF. The CDR3 nucleotides are TGCAGTGCTAGCGTGACTAGCGGGAGTTCCCTCAATGAGCAGTTCTTC.

In its sample, this clonotype was seen many times. The chain uses TRBV5-1 and TRBJ1-5, with D tentatively TRBD1 (6 bases). The germline CDR1 and CDR2 sequences are SGHRS and YFSETQ. V lost 4 bases and J lost 6, with 17 bases in between. The CDR3 totals 15 residues. The CDR3 DNA is TGCGCCAGCAGCGTGGACAGTTCTGGGGGTCAGCCCCAGCATTTT. As protein: CASSVDSSGGQPQHF.

This clonotype was seen ten or more times. V and J are TRBV29-1 and TRBJ2-3; D is unresolved. V was shortened by 6 bases and J by 2 bases, with 15 bases between the two germline ends. This CDR3 spans 14 amino acids. Germline V gives CDR1 SQVTM, CDR2 ANQGSEA. The CDR3, as DNA: TGCAGCGTAACCGACGACGGCTTCACAGATACGCAGTATTTT. Protein sequence: CSVTDDGFTDTQYF.

Turning to this clonotype: A much more abundant neighbour one base away suggests this may be a read error. This chain links TRBV2 with TRBJ2-5, with D possibly being TRBD1 (6 bases). The J call is uncertain, as TRBJ2-1 better fits the DNA end. Germline CDR1 reads SNHLY; CDR2 reads FYNNEI. This CDR3 contains 13 residues. The CDR3 DNA follows: TGTGCCAGCAGTGTAGACAGGAATCATGAGCAGTTCTTC. Translating gives CASSVDRNHEQFF.

Points on this clonotype: Being one base from a much bigger clone, this may be a read error. The genes are TRBV2 and TRBJ1-1; 7 positions match TRBD1. Per germline, CDR1 SNHLY and CDR2 FYNNEI. This CDR3 region has 13 residues. CDR3 coding DNA: TGTGCCAGCAGCGACAGGGTTTCCACTGAATCTTTCTTT. It encodes CASSDRVSTESFF.